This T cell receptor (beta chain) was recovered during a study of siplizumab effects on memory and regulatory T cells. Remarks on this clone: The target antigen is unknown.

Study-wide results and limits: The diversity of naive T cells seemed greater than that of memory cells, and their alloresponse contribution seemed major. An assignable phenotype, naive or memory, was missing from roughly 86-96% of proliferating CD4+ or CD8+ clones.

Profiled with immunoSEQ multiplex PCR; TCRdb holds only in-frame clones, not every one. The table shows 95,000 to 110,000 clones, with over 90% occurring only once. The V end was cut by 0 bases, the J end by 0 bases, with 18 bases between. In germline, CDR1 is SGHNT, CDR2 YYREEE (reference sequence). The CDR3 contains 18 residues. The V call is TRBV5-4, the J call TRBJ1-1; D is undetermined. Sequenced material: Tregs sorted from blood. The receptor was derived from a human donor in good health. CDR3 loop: CASSLAVGVRPMNTEAFF. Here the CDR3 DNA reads TGTGCCAGCAGCTTGGCCGTGGGCGTGAGACCCATGAACACTGAAGCTTTCTTT.